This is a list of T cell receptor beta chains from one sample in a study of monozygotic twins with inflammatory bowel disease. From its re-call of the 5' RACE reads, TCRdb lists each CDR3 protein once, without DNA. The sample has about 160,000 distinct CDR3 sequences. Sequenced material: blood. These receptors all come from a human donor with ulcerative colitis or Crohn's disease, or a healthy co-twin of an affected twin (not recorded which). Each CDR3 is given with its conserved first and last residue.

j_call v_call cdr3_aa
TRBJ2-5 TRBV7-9 CASSPARDQETQYF
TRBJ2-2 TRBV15 CATSTSGTSTGELFF
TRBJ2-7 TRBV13 CASSLWTPYEQYF
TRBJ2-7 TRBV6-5 CASSSLYYEQYF
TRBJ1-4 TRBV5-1 CASSPAVEPSNEKLFF
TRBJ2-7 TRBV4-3 CASSQAGMDYEQYF
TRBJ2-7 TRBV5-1 CASSDTGGAGEQYF
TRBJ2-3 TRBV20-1 CSASAAGITDTQYF
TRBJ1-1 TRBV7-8 CASSFHRGKGTEAFF
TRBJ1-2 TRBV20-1 CSASVTYPNCGYTF
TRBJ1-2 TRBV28 CASSVYFGTSKFYGYTF
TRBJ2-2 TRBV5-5 CASSLEGFGTGELFF
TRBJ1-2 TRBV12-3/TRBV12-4 CASSFRVPGQGNYGYTF